The 21 T cell receptor beta chains reported below all come from one sample, sequenced in a study of T-cell memory formation after mild COVID-19. In TCRdb, the 5' RACE reads were re-called with MiXCR into one record per CDR3 protein. Seen here are 140,000 to 150,000 distinct CDR3 sequences, roughly a quarter observed once, and the top ten hold approximately 25%. The material sequenced was PBMCs or a T cell subset sorted from them (not recorded which). Receptors originate from an adult woman who had mild COVID-19 (a few samples of this study predate the infection). Cell type and time point are not known.

The chain employs TRBV15 and TRBJ2-5, with 9 bases identical to TRBD2. This CDR3 has 14 residues. Unmatched junction bases numbered 6, after V lost 8 bases and J lost 2 bases. The germline gives CDR1 LNHNV, CDR2 YYDKDF (reference sequence). The CDR3 region is CATLAGEGQETQYF. CDR3 sequence (DNA): TGTGCCACCTTAGCGGGAGAGGGGCAAGAGACCCAGTACTTC.

This chain connects TRBV4-3 to TRBJ2-7; TRBD1 aligns across 11 bases. The CDR3 loop spans 16 amino acids. V lost 4 bases to trimming and J lost 5 bases; unmatched junction nucleotides: 10. The germline gives CDR1 LGHNA, CDR2 YSLEER. The CDR3 DNA reads as TGCGCCAGCAGCCCCTCTCTCGGGACAGGGGGAAACGAGCAGTACTTC. Amino acid sequence: CASSPSLGTGGNEQYF.

The chain combines TRBV6-6 with TRBJ2-1; 7 bases match TRBD1. In germline, CDR1 is MNHNY, CDR2 SVGAGI (reference sequence). The ends lost 2 bases at V and 2 bases at J; junction bases unmatched: 3. This CDR3 spans 15 amino acids. The CDR3 DNA reads as TGTGCCAGCAGTTACGAGGGACAGACCTACAATGAGCAGTTCTTC. Amino acids: CASSYEGQTYNEQFF.

This clonotype has more than one count but fewer than ten. The V and J genes are TRBV27 and TRBJ2-7; D not certain. Germline V gives CDR1 MNHEY, CDR2 SMNVEV (reference sequence). The CDR3 consists of 14 residues. Trimming took off 2 bases at V and 3 bases at J, with 11 bases between the two ends. The CDR3 bases are TGTGCCAGCAGTTTACGTGGGGTCCGCTACGAGCAGTACTTC. Its protein is CASSLRGVRYEQYF.

The V call is TRBV25-1, the J call TRBJ1-1; D gene unclear. From germline, CDR1 is MGHDK and CDR2 SYGVNS. The CDR3 totals 14 residues. Trimming took off 3 bases at V and 4 bases at J, with 12 bases between the two ends. The CDR3 DNA is TGTGCCAGCAGTGACACCCGAAAGTTCACTGAAGCTTTCTTT. Its protein is CASSDTRKFTEAFF.

The chain employs TRBV4-1 and TRBJ2-3; no reliable D call. With 4 bases removed from V and 2 bases from J, the gap between germline ends came to 13 bases. Germline assignment: CDR1 MGHRA and CDR2 YSYEKL. The CDR3 covers 15 residues. CDR3 in DNA: TGCGCCAGCAGCCGAGCTCTGCCGGCCACAGATACGCAGTATTTT. Its translation: CASSRALPATDTQYF.

J is TRBJ1-2 and V is TRBV5-1; possible D gene TRBD1, 6 bases. Germline CDR1 and CDR2: SGHRS and YFSETQ. Trimming shortened V by 0 bases and J by 2 bases, and 11 bases separated the two germline ends. The length of the CDR3 is 15 residues. CDR3 protein: CASSLEGGWNYGYTF. In DNA form, the CDR3 reads TGCGCCAGCAGCTTGGAGGGGGGATGGAACTATGGCTACACCTTC.

This sequence joins TRBV4-3 and TRBJ1-6, with 10 nucleotides matching TRBD1. The CDR3 covers 15 residues. J lost 8 bases, V lost 0 bases, and 1 base had no gene match. Germline CDR1 is LGHNA and CDR2 is YSLEER. Here the CDR3 DNA reads TGCGCCAGCAGCCAAGAGACAGGGGGCTATTCACCCCTCCACTTT. Amino acid sequence: CASSQETGGYSPLHF.

The rearrangement joins TRBV29-1 to TRBJ2-1, with a tentative D call TRBD2 (6 bases). The CDR3 spans 13 residues. Germline CDR1 is SQVTM and CDR2 is ANQGSEA. V was shortened by 2 bases and J by 8 bases, with 13 bases between the two germline ends. The CDR3 region has the DNA TGCAGCGTTGAATGGGAGGTCGTAGATGAGCAGTTCTTC. The encoded protein is CSVEWEVVDEQFF.

This rearrangement joins TRBV29-1 to TRBJ1-2, with D possibly being TRBD1 (6 bases). Germline V gene data show CDR1 as SQVTM and CDR2 as ANQGSEA. V was pared by 4 bases and J by 6 bases, with 9 bases between. The CDR3 loop spans 11 amino acids. In nucleotides, the CDR3 is TGCAGCGTTGCCCGGGACAATGGCTACACCTTC. Translating it yields CSVARDNGYTF. The whole variable domain, filled in from reference TRBV29-1 and TRBJ1-2, reads SAVISQKPSRDICQRGTSLTIQCQVDSQVTMMFWYRQQPGQSLTLIATANQGSEATYESGFVIDKFPISRPNLTFSTLTVSNMSPEDSSIYLCSVARDNGYTFGSGTRLTVV.

In its sample, this clonotype was seen a few times. The V and J genes are TRBV6-5 and TRBJ2-2, with 9 bases fitting TRBD1. The junction had 10 bases not matched to a gene; V was cut back by 5 bases and J by 6 bases. CDR1 is MNHEY, CDR2 SVGAGI, per germline. The CDR3 consists of 16 residues. CDR3: CASSKGQGGVAGELFF. The CDR3 DNA is TGTGCCAGCAGTAAGGGACAGGGTGGTGTAGCCGGGGAGCTGTTTTTT.

The chain links TRBV4-1 to TRBJ1-2; 9 nucleotides line up with TRBD1. Per the germline V gene, CDR1 is MGHRA and CDR2 is YSYEKL. V lost 0 bases, J lost 4 bases, and 3 bases stayed unmatched. The CDR3 is 15 residues long. The CDR3 sequence: CASSQEGQGPYGYTF. The CDR3 DNA reads TGCGCCAGCAGCCAAGAGGGACAGGGACCCTATGGCTACACCTTC.

In this sample, this clonotype turned up a few times. The chain couples TRBV9 to TRBJ2-1; 11 bases map to TRBD2. The germline gives CDR1 SGDLS, CDR2 YYNGEE. The ends lost 1 base at V and 5 bases at J; junction bases unmatched: 5. This CDR3 comprises 16 residues. CDR3 coding DNA: TGTGCCAGCAGCGTAACCACTAGCGGGGGAGACAATGAGCAGTTCTTC. As protein: CASSVTTSGGDNEQFF. Full variable domain (rest looked up from reference TRBV9 and TRBJ2-1): DSGVTQTPKHLITATGQRVTLRCSPRSGDLSVYWYQQSLDQGLQFLIQYYNGEERAKGNILERFSAQQFPDLHSELNLSSLELGDSALYFCASSVTTSGGDNEQFFGPGTRLTVL.

This clonotype was detected only a few times. This chain links TRBV24-1 with TRBJ2-2, with 7 bases that match TRBD1. CDR3 size: 17 residues. Trimming cost V 2 bases and J 1 base; bases outside gene matches: 6. CDR1 and CDR2 (germline): KGHDR, SFDVKD. The DNA for the CDR3 is TGTGCCACCAGTGATTACCCAGGGACAGTGAACACCGGGGAGCTGTTTTTT. It codes for CATSDYPGTVNTGELFF.

The J gene is TRBJ2-5, the V gene TRBV4-2; 8 positions agree with TRBD1. Trimming at V came to 1 base and at J to 5 bases, leaving 9 bases not matched to a gene. This CDR3 contains 16 residues. CDR1 is LGHNA and CDR2 is YNFKEQ in the germline V gene. The CDR3 DNA sequence: TGTGCCAGCAGCCAAGCATCCAGGGGGCCCGGGGAGACCCAGTACTTC. Its protein is CASSQASRGPGETQYF.

The chain carries TRBV29-1 and TRBJ2-5; the match to TRBD2 covers 16 bases. This CDR3 is built from 16 residues. Trimming removed 7 bases from V and 5 bases from J; junction bases left unmatched: 10. Germline loops: CDR1 SQVTM, CDR2 ANQGSEA. The CDR3 DNA reads as TGCAGCGCCGAAGGGACTAGCGGGGGGGCCGGGGAGACCCAGTACTTC. Encoded protein: CSAEGTSGGAGETQYF.

The chain recombines TRBV7-9 with TRBJ2-5; D not certain. Per germline, CDR1 SEHNR and CDR2 FQNEAQ (reference sequence). The germline V and J ends were trimmed by 0 bases and 2 bases, with 7 bases remaining between them. This CDR3 is built from 14 residues. DNA of the CDR3: TGTGCCAGCAGCTTAGCGCCTAGACAAGAGACCCAGTACTTC. Translated, it gives CASSLAPRQETQYF. The complete variable domain, with remaining parts taken from reference TRBV7-9 and TRBJ2-5, reads DTGVSQNPRHKITKRGQNVTFRCDPISEHNRLYWYRQTLGQGPEFLTYFQNEAQLEKSRLLSDRFSAERPKGSFSTLEIQRTEQGDSAMYLCASSLAPRQETQYFGPGTRLLVL.

This chain uses TRBV9 with TRBJ2-1; the match to TRBD2 covers 8 bases. Germline-derived CDR1 and CDR2 are SGDLS and YYNGEE. The CDR3 extends over 15 amino acids. V trimming: 4 bases; J trimming: 2 bases; junction bases outside the gene matches: 5. The CDR3 nucleotides read TGTGCCAGCAGCCCGAGCGGGAGCCCCTACAATGAGCAGTTCTTC. Protein sequence: CASSPSGSPYNEQFF.

This clonotype was seen only a few times. V gene TRBV7-9 combines with J gene TRBJ1-2; TRBD1 is a possible D gene (5 bases). Deletions cut 5 bases from V and 2 bases from J, with 21 bases between. Germline V gene data show CDR1 as SEHNR and CDR2 as FQNEAQ (reference sequence). The CDR3 totals 17 residues. Here the CDR3 DNA reads TGTGCCAGCAGCACGAGTCGCGGGACGGAGGAAAACTATGGCTACACCTTC. Encoded protein: CASSTSRGTEENYGYTF. Drawing the rest from reference TRBV7-9 and TRBJ1-2, the complete variable domain is DTGVSQNPRHKITKRGQNVTFRCDPISEHNRLYWYRQTLGQGPEFLTYFQNEAQLEKSRLLSDRFSAERPKGSFSTLEIQRTEQGDSAMYLCASSTSRGTEENYGYTFGSGTRLTVV.

This sequence joins TRBV11-2 and TRBJ2-1, with D tentatively TRBD2 (6 bases). Per germline, CDR1 SGHAT and CDR2 FQNNGV. This CDR3 comprises 15 residues. Trimming took 4 bases from V and 9 from J, leaving 19 bases between them. Written as DNA, the CDR3 is TGTGCCAGCAGCTCCTTTCTGGAGGGGCAGAGTGAGCAGTTCTTC. This translates into CASSSFLEGQSEQFF. Looking up the rest from reference TRBV11-2 and TRBJ2-1 gives the full variable domain: EAGVAQSPRYKIIEKRQSVAFWCNPISGHATLYWYQQILGQGPKLLIQFQNNGVVDDSQLPKDRFSAERLKGVDSTLKIQPAKLEDSAVYLCASSSFLEGQSEQFFGPGTRLTVL.

This clonotype was picked up a small number of times. The rearrangement links TRBV10-3 to TRBJ2-7; 10 nucleotides line up with TRBD2. The CDR3 covers 17 residues. With V trimmed by 4 bases and J by 5 bases, 14 bases remained unmatched. Germline values: CDR1 ENHRY, CDR2 SYGVKD. The CDR3, as DNA: TGTGCCATCAGTGCCCGTAAACTGGCCGGGACTAGCGACGAGCAGTACTTC. Translation gives CAISARKLAGTSDEQYF.